The rows below give T cell receptor beta chains drawn from one sample of a study of blood T cell repertoires in COVID-19. The repertoire was sequenced with immunoSEQ multiplex PCR; TCRdb's copy has only in-frame clones and lacks some. The sample has 100,000 to 150,000 clones, 55% to 75% seen once. Sequences were obtained from peripheral blood. These TCRs come from a human donor with acute or convalescent COVID-19. The donor label of this sample is uncertain. Both conserved end residues are part of each CDR3. D genes are given only for firm matches. Some rows mark clone size as missing; the rest say once, few, many or name a class of expanded clone.

clone size	J gene	D gene	V gene	CDR3 DNA	CDR3 protein
.	TRBJ1-4	TRBD1	TRBV29-1	TGCAGCGTTGTCCGACAGGGAGGTGAAAAACTGTTTTTT	CSVVRQGGEKLFF
.	TRBJ2-3	.	TRBV10-3	TGTGCCATCAGTTCCTCATCCCGGGACTCCACAGATACGCAGTATTTT	CAISSSSRDSTDTQYF
once	TRBJ2-3	.	TRBV28	TGTGCCAGCAGTTTCCCCCTCCTAGATACGCAGTATTTT	CASSFPLLDTQYF
.	TRBJ1-3	TRBD1	TRBV9	TGTGCCAGCAGCGCTGGGACAGGCACCCCCAGCTCTGGAAACACCATATATTTT	CASSAGTGTPSSGNTIYF
.	TRBJ2-1	.	TRBV27	TGTGCCAGCAGTTTCGGTCAGGGTATGGCCAATGAGCAGTTCTTC	CASSFGQGMANEQFF
.	TRBJ1-6	TRBD1	TRBV5-1	TGCGCCAGCAGCTTGGCGGACAGGGGTGGGATGCCCCTCCACTTT	CASSLADRGGMPLHF
once	TRBJ2-5	.	TRBV7-7	TGTGCTAGCAGCCCTACCCGGGGGTCTAAAGAGACCCAGTACTTC	CASSPTRGSKETQYF
.	TRBJ2-3	TRBD1	TRBV6-1	TGTGCCAGCAGAAGGGACAGGGAAGGGGATACGCAGTATTTT	CASRRDREGDTQYF
.	TRBJ1-5	TRBD1	TRBV24-1	TGTGCCACCAGTGACCCTGAGACAGGGCGAGGCAATCAGCCCCAGCATTTT	CATSDPETGRGNQPQHF
.	TRBJ2-2	TRBD2	TRBV7-3	TGTGCCAGCAGCCCCCCAAGCGGGAAAAACACCGGGGAGCTGTTTTTT	CASSPPSGKNTGELFF
.	TRBJ1-6	.	TRBV6-1	TGTGCCAGCAGTGAAGAGGAGGGGAAGGGAAATTCACCCCTCCACTTT	CASSEEEGKGNSPLHF
.	TRBJ1-2	.	TRBV9	TGTGCCAGCAGCGTACTCCCAGAATATGGCTACACCTTC	CASSVLPEYGYTF
.	TRBJ2-3	.	TRBV11-2	TGTGCCAGCAGCCAGATCTTGGGGGCTTTTCGGGGATTCACAGATACGCAGTATTTT	CASSQILGAFRGFTDTQYF
.	TRBJ1-5	TRBD1	TRBV9	TGTGCCAGCAGCCCGGGACAGGCCTATCAGCCCCAGCATTTT	CASSPGQAYQPQHF
.	TRBJ2-3	TRBD2	TRBV9	TGTGCCAGCAGCTTTCGACTAGCTCCCGCAGATACGCAGTATTTT	CASSFRLAPADTQYF
.	TRBJ2-3	TRBD2	TRBV7-9	TGTGCCAGCAGCTCCCGACGGGGGGACGGCACAGATACGCAGTATTTT	CASSSRRGDGTDTQYF
.	TRBJ2-1	TRBD2	TRBV7-9	TGTGCCAGCAAAAGCGGGGGGACCTACAATGAGCAGTTCTTC	CASKSGGTYNEQFF
.	TRBJ2-5	.	TRBV5-1	TGCGCCAGCAGCTTTAGGGGGGGGCAAGAGACCCAGTACTTC	CASSFRGGQETQYF
.	TRBJ1-4	TRBD1	TRBV27	TGTGCCAGCAGCCTTGACAGGGGTGGGGAAAAACTGTTTTTT	CASSLDRGGEKLFF
.	TRBJ2-1	.	TRBV5-1	TGCGCCAGCAGTTTTACGGGACAAGCCTACATTGAGCAGTTCTTC	CASSFTGQAYIEQFF
.	TRBJ1-6	.	TRBV2	TGTGCCAGCAGTGTCGGGGATTCACCCCTCCACTTT	CASSVGDSPLHF
.	TRBJ2-2	.	TRBV5-1	TGCGCCAGCAGCCCGGGACATTTAACCGGGGAGCTGTTTTTT	CASSPGHLTGELFF
.	TRBJ2-1	TRBD2	TRBV13	TGTGCCAGCAGCGCTACTAGCGGCTCCTACAATGAGCAGTTCTTC	CASSATSGSYNEQFF